One sample yielded the 15 T cell receptor beta chains listed below, sequenced in a study of response to subunit inactivated influenza vaccine. From the RT-PCR reads, TCRdb called clonotypes with MiXCR, one entry per CDR3 protein. The repertoire holds fewer than 400,000 distinct CDR3 sequences, around a fifth seen once, with approximately 10% in the top ten. The specimen was PBMCs from blood, collected 21 months after vaccination. These receptor sequences come from a man between 50 and 69 years old who received an inactivated influenza vaccine.

This clonotype was counted between two and nine times. This rearrangement joins TRBV27 to TRBJ1-1; no clear D. V shed 6 bases and J shed 4 bases, with 18 bases lying between them. This CDR3 has 15 amino acids. Germline CDR1 is MNHEY and CDR2 is SMNVEV (reference sequence). As DNA, the CDR3 is TGTGCCAGCAGCTCCCTTCCCAGCGGAGGCACTGAAGCTTTCTTT. Protein product: CASSSLPSGGTEAFF.

This sequence joins TRBV27 and TRBJ1-5, with D maybe TRBD1 (5 bases). Germline CDR1 is MNHEY and CDR2 is SMNVEV (reference sequence). Trimming shortened V by 6 bases and J by 6 bases, and 15 bases separated the two germline ends. The CDR3 spans 14 residues. The CDR3 loop is CASSGILGGQPQHF. For the CDR3, the DNA is TGTGCCAGCAGCGGGATCTTGGGGGGTCAGCCCCAGCATTTT.

This chain links TRBV11-2 with TRBJ2-1; weak D call: TRBD1 (5 bases). Germline V lookup: CDR1 SGHAT, CDR2 FQNNGV. This CDR3 contains 13 residues. V was trimmed by 3 bases and J by 6 bases, leaving 9 bases between them. For the CDR3, the DNA is TGTGCCAGCAGCTTTTCAGGGTCCAATGAGCAGTTCTTC. Its translation: CASSFSGSNEQFF.

This clonotype was recorded a few times. The chain combines TRBV15 with TRBJ1-1, with a tentative D call TRBD1 (5 bases). Looked up from germline, CDR1 is LNHNV and CDR2 is YYDKDF (reference sequence). V lost 1 base to trimming and J lost 5 bases, with 8 bases between them. CDR3 length: 13 amino acids. In nucleotides, the CDR3 is TGTGCCACCAGCAGAGTGGGGGAAACTGAAGCTTTCTTT. Translating it yields CATSRVGETEAFF.

This clonotype was observed many times. This rearrangement joins TRBV12-3 or TRBV12-4 to TRBJ1-1; 9 nucleotides agree with TRBD1. This CDR3 has 15 residues. V dropped 5 bases and J dropped 3; count of bases not matched to a gene: 7. CDR3 sequence reads: CASSATGQGHTEAFF. CDR3 bases: TGTGCCAGCAGTGCTACGGGACAGGGTCACACTGAAGCTTTCTTT.

This clonotype was recorded a few times. CDR3 residues: CSVEQAFF. CDR3 nucleotide sequence: TGCAGCGTTGAACAAGCTTTCTTT. V gene TRBV29-1 combines with J gene TRBJ1-1; D not certain. The CDR3 has 8 residues. V dropped 2 bases and J dropped 9 bases, with 1 base sitting between them. Germline V gives CDR1 SQVTM, CDR2 ANQGSEA. Together with reference TRBV29-1 and TRBJ1-1, the CDR3 gives the full variable domain: SAVISQKPSRDICQRGTSLTIQCQVDSQVTMMFWYRQQPGQSLTLIATANQGSEATYESGFVIDKFPISRPNLTFSTLTVSNMSPEDSSIYLCSVEQAFFGQGTRLTVV.

The gene calls are TRBV6-1 and TRBJ1-5; D might be TRBD1 (5 bases). Germline V gives CDR1 MNHNS, CDR2 SASEGT. Trimming shortened V by 5 bases and J by 7 bases, and 12 bases separated the two germline ends. The CDR3 is made up of 13 amino acids. The CDR3 loop is CASSPHGGQPQHF. In DNA, the CDR3 is TGTGCCAGCAGTCCCCATGGGGGGCAGCCCCAGCATTTT.

The chain uses TRBV21-1 and TRBJ1-1; the table gives TRBD1 as D, unverified against the DNA. TRBV21-1 is tagged as a pseudogene. The CDR3 sequence is 15 residues long. The CDR3 reads CASSIEGRDHTEAFF. The DNA for the CDR3 is TGTGCCAGCAGCATAGAGGGCAGGGACCACACTGAAGCTTTCTTT.

The CDR3: CASSYGTGNNQPQHF. The CDR3 DNA reads TGTGCCAGCAGTTACGGCACAGGGAACAATCAGCCCCAGCATTTT. This chain uses TRBV6-5 with TRBJ1-5; D may be TRBD1 (6 bases). This CDR3 is 15 amino acids long. The V gene's germline CDR1 is MNHEY and CDR2 SVGAGI. Trimming took 2 bases from V and 3 from J, leaving 11 bases between them.

This sequence joins TRBV11-2 and TRBJ2-5; tentatively, D is TRBD1 (6 bases). V lost 6 bases and J lost 2, with 16 bases in between. Per the germline V gene, CDR1 is SGHAT and CDR2 is FQNNGV. The length of the CDR3 is 15 residues. Written as DNA, the CDR3 is TGTGCCAGCAGACGCCGTTCAGGACAGCAAGAGACCCAGTACTTC. Amino acids: CASRRRSGQQETQYF.

This clonotype came up many times. The genes are TRBV7-8 and TRBJ1-4; D unclear. The CDR3 totals 14 residues. Germline V gene lookup returns CDR1 SGHVS and CDR2 FQNEAQ. V dropped 4 bases and J dropped 8 bases, with 14 bases sitting between them. The chain's CDR3 is CASSSGATKEKLFF. CDR3 DNA: TGTGCCAGCAGCTCGGGAGCCACGAAGGAAAAACTGTTTTTT.

Only a few counts were recorded for this clonotype. The genes are TRBV2 and TRBJ2-1; 8 bases fit TRBD2. Trimming removed 5 bases from V and 4 bases from J; junction bases left unmatched: 7. Germline lookup yields CDR1 SNHLY and CDR2 FYNNEI. CDR3 length: 15 residues. The CDR3 is CASSRYSGAYNEQFF. In DNA, the CDR3 is TGTGCCAGCAGTCGATATAGCGGGGCTTACAATGAGCAGTTCTTC.

This clonotype was counted a few times. The chain employs TRBV25-1 and TRBJ2-3; TRBD2 matches 9 bases. Germline V lookup: CDR1 MGHDK, CDR2 SYGVNS. This CDR3 is built from 17 residues. With V trimmed by 1 base and J by 8 bases, 13 bases remained unmatched. The CDR3 DNA reads as TGTGCCAGCAGTGAATTGCGCGGGAGGGCCGACGCAGGTACGCAGTATTTT. This encodes CASSELRGRADAGTQYF.

The rearrangement joins TRBV7-9 to TRBJ2-7; D may correspond to TRBD1 or TRBD2 (6 bases each). This CDR3 comprises 14 residues. Germline CDR1 reads SEHNR; CDR2 reads FQNEAQ (reference sequence). V shed 4 bases and J shed 9 bases, with 19 bases lying between them. This chain's CDR3 is CASSSQMGGFGQYF. CDR3 nucleotide sequence: TGTGCCAGCAGCTCTCAAATGGGGGGCTTCGGGCAGTACTTC.

This clonotype was counted ten times or more. The V gene is TRBV20-1, the J gene TRBJ1-5; maybe TRBD1 (5 bases). There are 15 residues in the CDR3. V dropped 0 bases and J dropped 3 bases, with 12 bases sitting between them. The V gene's germline CDR1 is DFQATT and CDR2 SNEGSKA (reference sequence). This chain's CDR3 is CSAREGTVPNQPQHF. For the CDR3, the DNA is TGCAGTGCTAGAGAAGGGACCGTACCCAATCAGCCCCAGCATTTT.